This TCR beta chain was documented in a study of shared clonotypes between healthy human individuals. Study-wide context: Donors, aged 18 to 49, were a couple of women and three men. General study results and limits: Naive subsets usually exceeded memory subsets in estimated richness.

Assay: immunoSEQ multiplex PCR; the TCRdb copy retains only in-frame clones and omits some. The table records 1.5 million to 2.5 million clones, about 95% of them present only once. The CDR3 consists of 15 residues. CDR1 is SGHKS and CDR2 is YYEKEE in the germline V gene (reference sequence). Trimming removed 0 bases at V and 2 bases at J, with 12 bases between. As for this clone: Its antigen remains unknown.

Selected positively for CCR7 and CD45RO-negative, naive CD8 cells excluded terminally differentiated effector memory CD45RA+ cells. V and J are TRBV5-5 and TRBJ2-7; D unclear. Sample: naive CD8+ T cells sorted from blood. The TCR sequence derives from a man between 18 and 29 years old in good health. CDR3 sequence: CASSLEQSRPYEQYF. For the CDR3, the DNA is TGTGCCAGCAGCTTGGAGCAGAGTCGACCCTACGAGCAGTACTTC.